This TCR beta chain was profiled in a study of beta chain features in type 1 diabetes. The study, taken as a whole, reports: Naive, central memory and Treg TCRB repertoires appeared more alike in patients than in healthy donors. TCRB CDR3 length was moderately but significantly reduced in all four CD4+ subsets of Type 1 diabetes patients.

The authors reverse transcribed all of the isolated RNA, so sequencing captured expressed TCRB transcripts. TCRdb's table, derived via immunoSEQ multiplex PCR, lists solely in-frame clones and lacks some. The profile shows 550,000 to 850,000 clones, 10% to 15% of them singletons. Remarks on this clone: Its antigen is currently unknown.

Germline V CDR1 and CDR2: KGHSH, LQKENI. V gave up 2 bases and J gave up 0 bases, with 11 bases separating them. This CDR3 contains 17 residues. Sequences were obtained from naive CD4+ T cells from blood. This TCR was recovered from a man younger than 35 with type 1 diabetes. The chain has TRBV18 and TRBJ2-6; D uncertain. The CDR3 nucleotides are TGTGCCAGCTCACCAGAGATGCCCAACTCTGGGGCCAACGTCCTGACTTTC. This encodes CASSPEMPNSGANVLTF.